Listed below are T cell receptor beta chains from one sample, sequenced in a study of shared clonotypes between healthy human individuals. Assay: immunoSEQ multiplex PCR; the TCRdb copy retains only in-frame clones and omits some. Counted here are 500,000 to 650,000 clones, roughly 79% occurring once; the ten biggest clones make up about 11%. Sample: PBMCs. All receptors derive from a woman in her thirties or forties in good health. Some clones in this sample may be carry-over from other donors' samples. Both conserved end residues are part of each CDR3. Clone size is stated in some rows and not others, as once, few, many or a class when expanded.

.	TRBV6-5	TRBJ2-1	CASSYGAGGDNEQFF
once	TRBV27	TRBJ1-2	CASSFSGFDYGYTF
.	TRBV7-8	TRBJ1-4	CASSLSSGGVEKLFF
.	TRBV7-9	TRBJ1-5	CASSLGFKDSNQPQHF
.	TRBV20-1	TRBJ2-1	CSARDRREQFF
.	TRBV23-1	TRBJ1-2	CASSQKGYRYGYTF
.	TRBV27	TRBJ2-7	CASSPWTGGYEQYF
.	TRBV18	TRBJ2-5	CASSNDRSRDQETQYF
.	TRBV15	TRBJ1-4	CATSLTGGKLFF
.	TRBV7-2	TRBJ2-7	CASSLASGSYEQYF
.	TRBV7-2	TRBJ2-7	CASSPDWSGVSYEQYF
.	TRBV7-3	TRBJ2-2	CASSLGAGLTGELFF
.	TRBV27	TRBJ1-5	CASGNQPQHF
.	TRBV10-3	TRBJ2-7	CAISEYASLSYEQYF
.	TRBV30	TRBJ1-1	CAWSVGPPETEAFF
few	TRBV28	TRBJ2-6	CASSQAGREGSGVNVLTF
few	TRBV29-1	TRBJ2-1	CSVVNWGRPNEQFF
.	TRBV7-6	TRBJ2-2	CASSTQRDTNTGELFF
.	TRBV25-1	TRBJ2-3	CASGDRVTDTQYF
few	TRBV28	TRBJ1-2	CASSPGAIPYGYTF
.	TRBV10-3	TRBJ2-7	CAISEAGATMKQYF
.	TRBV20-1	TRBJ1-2	CSATNGGYTF
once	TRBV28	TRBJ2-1	CASSSPTSLSYNEQFF
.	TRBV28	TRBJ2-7	CASSFTALYYEQYF
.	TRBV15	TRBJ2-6	CATSSGQTSGANVLTF
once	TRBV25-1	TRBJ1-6	CASSEIGRGPDNSPLHF
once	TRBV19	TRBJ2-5	CASSIPRGPQETQYF
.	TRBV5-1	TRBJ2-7	CASSLRTSGSYEQYF
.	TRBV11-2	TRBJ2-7	CASRGTYEQYF
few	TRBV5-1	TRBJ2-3	CASSKGLATNTDTQYF
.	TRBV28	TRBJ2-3	CASSLHSPDDADTQYF
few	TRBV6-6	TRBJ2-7	CASSYSAGGSDEQYF
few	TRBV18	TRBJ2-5	CASSPGLVKQETQYF
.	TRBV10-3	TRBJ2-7	CAISLDRGRTYEQYF
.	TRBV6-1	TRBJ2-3	CASSPPGLAQYF
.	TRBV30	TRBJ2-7	CAFSVTGVIYEQYF
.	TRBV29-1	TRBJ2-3	CSVELGADTQYF
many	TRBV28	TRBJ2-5	CASSRDSQETQYF
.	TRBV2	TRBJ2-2	CASSPRRANTGELFF
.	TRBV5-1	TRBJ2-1	CASSLAAGLAEYNEQFF